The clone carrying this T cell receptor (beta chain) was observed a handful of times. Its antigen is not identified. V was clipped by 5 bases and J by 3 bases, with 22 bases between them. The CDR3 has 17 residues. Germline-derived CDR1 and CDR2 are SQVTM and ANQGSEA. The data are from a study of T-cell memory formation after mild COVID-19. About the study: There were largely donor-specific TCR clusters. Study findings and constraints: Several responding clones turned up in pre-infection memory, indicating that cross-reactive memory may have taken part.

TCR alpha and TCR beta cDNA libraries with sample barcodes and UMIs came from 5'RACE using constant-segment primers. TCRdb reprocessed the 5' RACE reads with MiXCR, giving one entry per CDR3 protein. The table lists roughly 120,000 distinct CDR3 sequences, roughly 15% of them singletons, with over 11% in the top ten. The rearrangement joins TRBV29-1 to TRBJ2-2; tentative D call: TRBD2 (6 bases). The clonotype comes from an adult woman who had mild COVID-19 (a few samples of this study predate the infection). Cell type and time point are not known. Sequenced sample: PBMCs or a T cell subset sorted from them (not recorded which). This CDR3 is CSVLTGERGQYTGELFF. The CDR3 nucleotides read TGCAGCGTTCTCACGGGGGAGAGAGGTCAATACACCGGGGAGCTGTTTTTT.